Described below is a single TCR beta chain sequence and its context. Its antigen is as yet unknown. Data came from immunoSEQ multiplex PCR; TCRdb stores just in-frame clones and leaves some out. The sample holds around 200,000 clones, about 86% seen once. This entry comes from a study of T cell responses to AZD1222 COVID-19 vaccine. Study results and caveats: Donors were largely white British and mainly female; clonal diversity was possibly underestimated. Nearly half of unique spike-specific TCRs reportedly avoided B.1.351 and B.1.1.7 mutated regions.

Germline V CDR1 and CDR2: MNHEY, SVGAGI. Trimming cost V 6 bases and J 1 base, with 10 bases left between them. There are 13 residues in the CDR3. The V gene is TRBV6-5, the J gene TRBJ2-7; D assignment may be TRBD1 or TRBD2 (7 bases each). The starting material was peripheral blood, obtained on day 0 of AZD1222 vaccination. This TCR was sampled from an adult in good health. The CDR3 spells CASSQGGSYEQYF. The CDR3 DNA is TGTGCCAGCAGCCAGGGGGGGTCCTACGAGCAGTACTTC.